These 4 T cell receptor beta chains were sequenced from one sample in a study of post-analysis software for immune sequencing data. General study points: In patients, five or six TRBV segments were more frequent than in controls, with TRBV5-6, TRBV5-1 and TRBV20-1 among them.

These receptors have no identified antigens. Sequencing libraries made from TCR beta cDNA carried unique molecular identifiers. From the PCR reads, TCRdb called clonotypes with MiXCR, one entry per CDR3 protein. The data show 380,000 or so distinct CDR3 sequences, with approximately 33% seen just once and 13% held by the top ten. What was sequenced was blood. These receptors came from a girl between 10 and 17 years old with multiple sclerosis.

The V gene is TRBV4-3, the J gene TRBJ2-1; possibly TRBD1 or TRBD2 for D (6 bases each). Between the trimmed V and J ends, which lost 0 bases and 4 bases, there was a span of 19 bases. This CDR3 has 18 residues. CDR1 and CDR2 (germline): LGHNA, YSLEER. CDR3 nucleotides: TGCGCCAGCAGCCAAGATGTCCCCCTGGGGGCGGGATACAATGAGCAGTTCTTC. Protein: CASSQDVPLGAGYNEQFF.

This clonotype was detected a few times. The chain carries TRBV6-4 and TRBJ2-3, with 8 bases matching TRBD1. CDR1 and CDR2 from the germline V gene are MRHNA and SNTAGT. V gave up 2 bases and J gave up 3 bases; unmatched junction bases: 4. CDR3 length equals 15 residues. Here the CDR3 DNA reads TGTGCCAGCAGTGACCGGACAGGGCGGACAGATACGCAGTATTTT. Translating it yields CASSDRTGRTDTQYF.

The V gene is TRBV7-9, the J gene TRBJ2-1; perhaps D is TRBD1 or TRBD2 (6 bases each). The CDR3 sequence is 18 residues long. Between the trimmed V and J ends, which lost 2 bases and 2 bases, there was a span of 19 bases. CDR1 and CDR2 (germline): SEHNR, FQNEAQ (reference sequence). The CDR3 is CASSLSGGHRFPYNEQFF. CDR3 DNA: TGTGCCAGCAGCTTAAGTGGGGGGCACAGGTTCCCCTACAATGAGCAGTTCTTC.

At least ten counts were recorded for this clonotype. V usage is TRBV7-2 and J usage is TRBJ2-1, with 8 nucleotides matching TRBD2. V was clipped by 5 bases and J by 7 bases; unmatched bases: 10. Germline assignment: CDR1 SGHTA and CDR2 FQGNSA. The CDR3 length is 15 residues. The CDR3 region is CASSPAGGPWNEQFF. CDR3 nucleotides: TGTGCCAGCAGCCCCGCGGGGGGCCCGTGGAATGAGCAGTTCTTC.